This TCR beta chain was observed in a study of graft-versus-host responses after intestinal transplantation. On the study more broadly: The whole recipient group had anti-thymocyte globulin induction followed by tacrolimus and steroids for about three years. Study-level results: Graft-donor T cell macrochimerism in patients accompanied high graft-versus-host to host-versus-graft clonal ratios in allografts.

Concerning this clone itself: Its antigen is still unknown.

Some clones are missing from TCRdb's copy, which holds only in-frame ones; the method was immunoSEQ multiplex PCR. There are 40,000 to 55,000 clones in the sample; 85% to 95% occur only once, and about 0.23% lies in the top ten. This receptor was taken from a human donor who was the organ donor for an intestinal transplant. Material: unstimulated CD8+ T cells sorted from spleen or lymph node cells, obtained before transplant.

CDR3 sequence: CASSQGGSGGPGQETQYF. The CDR3 DNA reads as TGCGCCAGCAGCCAAGGGGGTAGCGGGGGCCCCGGGCAAGAGACCCAGTACTTC. This chain joins TRBV4-1 and TRBJ2-5, with TRBD2 matching over 9 bases. J lost 2 bases, V lost 1 base, and 11 bases had no gene match. Germline V gives CDR1 MGHRA, CDR2 YSYEKL. This CDR3 comprises 18 residues.